A selection of T cell receptor beta chains follows, all from one sample in a study of blood T cell repertoires in COVID-19. Produced via immunoSEQ multiplex PCR; TCRdb's table is partial and in-frame only. The sample contains 200,000 to 250,000 clones, 65% to 85% of which appear only once. The sequencing sample was made of peripheral blood. The receptors here all came from a woman aged 25 to 39 with COVID-19, enrolled during active disease. CDR3s include the opening cysteine and the closing phenylalanine or tryptophan. The D gene is left open where the match is weak. The size of a clone is reported for some rows only, either as once, few or many, or as a class for expanded clones.

>TRBV9|-|TRBD2|TRBJ2-3
TGTGCCAGCAGCGTAGATGGAAGGACTAGCGGGAACACAGATACGCAGTATTTT
CASSVDGRTSGNTDTQYF
>TRBV6-5|-|-|TRBJ2-7
TGTGCCAGCAGTTACTCCACAGGGCGCATCTCCTACGAGCAGTACTTC
CASSYSTGRISYEQYF
>TRBV9|-|TRBD2|TRBJ2-7
TGTGCCAGCAGTTTTAGCGGGGAGCCCTACGAGCAGTACTTC
CASSFSGEPYEQYF
>TRBV30|few|-|TRBJ1-5
TGTGCCTGGTCAGCGGGCAATCAGCCCCAGCATTTT
CAWSAGNQPQHF
>TRBV19|-|TRBD1|TRBJ2-7
TGTGCCAGTAGGGCAGGGGGCGGTGTGTACGAGCAGTACTTC
CASRAGGGVYEQYF
>TRBV11-2|-|TRBD2|TRBJ2-2
TGTGCCAGCAGCTGGGGACTAGCAGTAAACACCGGGGAGCTGTTTTTT
CASSWGLAVNTGELFF
>TRBV3-1/TRBV3-2|-|TRBD2|TRBJ2-3
TGTGCCAGCAGCCAACGACTAGCGGGCCAAGATACGCAGTATTTT
CASSQRLAGQDTQYF
>TRBV3-1/TRBV3-2|once|-|TRBJ2-5
TGTGCCAGCAGAGGCAGGGGGGAGGAGGAGACCCAGTACTTC
CASRGRGEEETQYF
>TRBV10-3|-|-|TRBJ1-1
TGTGCCATCAGGTCGGGAGACACTGAAGCTTTCTTT
CAIRSGDTEAFF
>TRBV2|-|-|TRBJ2-7
TGTGCCAGCAGTGGGACGGAGGTTTCCTACGAGCAGTACTTC
CASSGTEVSYEQYF
>TRBV5-1|-|TRBD1|TRBJ1-5
TGCGCCAGCAGCTTAGGGGGCCAAAGCAATCAGCCCCAGCATTTT
CASSLGGQSNQPQHF
>TRBV5-6|once|TRBD1|TRBJ1-2
TGTGCCAGCAGCAGCCAGGGGGCACTCCTCCTGTATGGCTACACCTTC
CASSSQGALLLYGYTF
>TRBV29-1|-|-|TRBJ1-4
TGCAGCGGTTCCCTCCAGGGATTTAATGAAAAACTGTTTTTT
CSGSLQGFNEKLFF
>TRBV27|-|-|TRBJ1-6
TGTGCCAGCAGTTTAGGACAGAATAATTCACCCCTCCACTTT
CASSLGQNNSPLHF
>TRBV14|-|-|TRBJ1-2
TGTGCCAGCAGCCAAGGACAATTCTATGGCTACACCTTC
CASSQGQFYGYTF
>TRBV6-2/TRBV6-3|few|-|TRBJ2-5
TGTGCCAGCAGTTCCACCGACCCAGGGCCCCAAGAGACCCAGTACTTC
CASSSTDPGPQETQYF
>TRBV5-1|-|-|TRBJ2-2
TGCGCCAGCGGCTCAGTTACAGGGAACACCGGGGAGCTGTTTTTT
CASGSVTGNTGELFF
>TRBV6-5|-|TRBD1|TRBJ1-2
TGTGCCAGCAGAAACACAGGGGACGATGGCTACACCTTC
CASRNTGDDGYTF
>TRBV5-1|-|TRBD2|TRBJ2-5
TGCGCCAGCAATACCGGGCTAGCGGGGGCCGAGACCCAGTACTTC
CASNTGLAGAETQYF
>TRBV27|-|TRBD1|TRBJ1-1
TGTGCCAGCAGTTCTACCGCCGGGACAGGAGATACGAACACTGAAGCTTTCTTT
CASSSTAGTGDTNTEAFF
>TRBV5-4|-|-|TRBJ1-5
TGTGCCAGCAGCTTGGGAACAGGTTCCAATCAGCCCCAGCATTTT
CASSLGTGSNQPQHF
>TRBV7-2|-|-|TRBJ2-7
TGTGCCAGCAGCTTAAGGGGCCTAGTCTACGAGCAGTACTTC
CASSLRGLVYEQYF